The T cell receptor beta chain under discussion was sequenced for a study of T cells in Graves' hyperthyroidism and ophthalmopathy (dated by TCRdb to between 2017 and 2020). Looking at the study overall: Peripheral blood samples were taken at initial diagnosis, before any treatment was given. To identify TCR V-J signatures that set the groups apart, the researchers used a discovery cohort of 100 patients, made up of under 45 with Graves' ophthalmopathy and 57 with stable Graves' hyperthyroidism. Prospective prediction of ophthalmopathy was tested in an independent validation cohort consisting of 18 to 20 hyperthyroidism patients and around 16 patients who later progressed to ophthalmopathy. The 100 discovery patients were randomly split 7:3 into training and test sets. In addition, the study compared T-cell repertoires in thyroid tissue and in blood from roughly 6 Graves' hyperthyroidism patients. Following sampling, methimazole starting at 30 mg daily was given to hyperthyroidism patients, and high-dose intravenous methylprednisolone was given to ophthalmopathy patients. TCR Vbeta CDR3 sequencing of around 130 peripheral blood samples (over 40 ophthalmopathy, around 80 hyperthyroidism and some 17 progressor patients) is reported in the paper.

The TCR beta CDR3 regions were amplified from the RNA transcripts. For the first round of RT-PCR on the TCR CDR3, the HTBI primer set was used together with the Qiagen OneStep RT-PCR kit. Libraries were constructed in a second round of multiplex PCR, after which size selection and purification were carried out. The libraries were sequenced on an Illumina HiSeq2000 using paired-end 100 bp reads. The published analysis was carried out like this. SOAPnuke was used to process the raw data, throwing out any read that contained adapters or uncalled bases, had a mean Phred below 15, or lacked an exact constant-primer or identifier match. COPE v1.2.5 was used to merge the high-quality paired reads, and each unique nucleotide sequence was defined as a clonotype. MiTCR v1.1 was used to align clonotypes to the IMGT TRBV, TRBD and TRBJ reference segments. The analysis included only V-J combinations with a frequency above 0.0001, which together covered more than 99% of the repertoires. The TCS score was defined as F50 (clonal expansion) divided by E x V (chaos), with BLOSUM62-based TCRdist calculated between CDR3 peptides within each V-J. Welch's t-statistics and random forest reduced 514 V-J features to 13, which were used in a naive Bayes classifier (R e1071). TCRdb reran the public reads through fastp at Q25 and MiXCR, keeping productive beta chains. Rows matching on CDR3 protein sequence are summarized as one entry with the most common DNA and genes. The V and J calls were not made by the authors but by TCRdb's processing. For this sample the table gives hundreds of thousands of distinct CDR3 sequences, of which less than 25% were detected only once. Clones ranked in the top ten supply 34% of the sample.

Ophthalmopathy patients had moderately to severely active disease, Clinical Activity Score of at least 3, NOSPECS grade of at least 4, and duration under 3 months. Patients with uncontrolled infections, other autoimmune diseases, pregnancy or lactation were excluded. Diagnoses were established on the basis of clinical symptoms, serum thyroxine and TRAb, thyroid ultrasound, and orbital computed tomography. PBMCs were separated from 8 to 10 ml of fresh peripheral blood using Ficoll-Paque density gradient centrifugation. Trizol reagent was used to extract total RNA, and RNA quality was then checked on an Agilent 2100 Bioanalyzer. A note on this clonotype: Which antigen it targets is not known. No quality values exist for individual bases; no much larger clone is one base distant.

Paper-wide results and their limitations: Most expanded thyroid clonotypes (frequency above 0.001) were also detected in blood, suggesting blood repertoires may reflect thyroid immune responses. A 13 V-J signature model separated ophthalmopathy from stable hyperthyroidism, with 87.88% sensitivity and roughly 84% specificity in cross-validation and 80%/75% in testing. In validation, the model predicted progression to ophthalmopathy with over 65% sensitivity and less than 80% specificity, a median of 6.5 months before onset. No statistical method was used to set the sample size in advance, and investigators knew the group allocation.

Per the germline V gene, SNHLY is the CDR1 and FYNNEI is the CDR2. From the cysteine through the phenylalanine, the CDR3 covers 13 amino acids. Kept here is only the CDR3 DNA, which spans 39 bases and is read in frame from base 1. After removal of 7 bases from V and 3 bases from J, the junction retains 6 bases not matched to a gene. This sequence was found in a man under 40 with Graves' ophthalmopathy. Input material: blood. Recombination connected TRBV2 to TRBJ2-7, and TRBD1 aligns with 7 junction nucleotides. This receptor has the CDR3 CASITRDSYEQYF. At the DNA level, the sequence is TGTGCCAGCATCACAAGGGACAGCTACGAGCAGTACTTC. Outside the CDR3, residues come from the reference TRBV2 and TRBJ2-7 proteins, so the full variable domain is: EPEVTQTPSHQVTQMGQEVILRCVPISNHLYFYWYRQILGQKVEFLVSFYNNEISEKSEIFDDQFSVERPDGSNFTLKIRSTKLEDSAMYFCASITRDSYEQYFGPGTRLTVT.